The sample holds a few counts of the clone carrying this T cell receptor beta chain. Antigen unknown. One entry per CDR3 protein results from TCRdb running MiXCR on the RACE reads. The sample lists 130,000 or so distinct CDR3 sequences; around 10% were seen once. The data belong to a study of human T cells and chemical hapten exposure. About the study: Patches with 0.01% DPC went on the upper back, and the tests were read at 6 days. Alopecia universalis, totalis or areata was present in patients who were mostly female. Overall study results and limits: Expanded TCRs created a significantly greater count of big CDR3 similarity clusters than controls did.

Time point noted: patch test 3, about 24 weeks after DPC sensitization. Indicated treatment: therapeutic diphenylcyclopropenone sensitization with weekly scalp DPC. Total RNA was isolated from whole blood that had not been fractionated. The V and J ends lost 6 bases and 1 base respectively, with 20 bases between them. CDR3 size: 17 residues. CDR1 is MGHDK, CDR2 SYGVNS, per germline. This TCR was recovered from a woman between 50 and 59 years old with alopecia areata. Some clones in this sample may be carry-over from other donors' samples. The material was whole blood, obtained in connection with sensitization to the hapten diphenylcyclopropenone (DPC). The V and J genes are TRBV25-1 and TRBJ2-3, with D tentatively TRBD2 (7 bases). The CDR3 protein is CASSFAGARDGTDTQYF. CDR3 bases: TGTGCCAGCAGCTTCGCGGGGGCCAGAGACGGCACAGATACGCAGTATTTT.